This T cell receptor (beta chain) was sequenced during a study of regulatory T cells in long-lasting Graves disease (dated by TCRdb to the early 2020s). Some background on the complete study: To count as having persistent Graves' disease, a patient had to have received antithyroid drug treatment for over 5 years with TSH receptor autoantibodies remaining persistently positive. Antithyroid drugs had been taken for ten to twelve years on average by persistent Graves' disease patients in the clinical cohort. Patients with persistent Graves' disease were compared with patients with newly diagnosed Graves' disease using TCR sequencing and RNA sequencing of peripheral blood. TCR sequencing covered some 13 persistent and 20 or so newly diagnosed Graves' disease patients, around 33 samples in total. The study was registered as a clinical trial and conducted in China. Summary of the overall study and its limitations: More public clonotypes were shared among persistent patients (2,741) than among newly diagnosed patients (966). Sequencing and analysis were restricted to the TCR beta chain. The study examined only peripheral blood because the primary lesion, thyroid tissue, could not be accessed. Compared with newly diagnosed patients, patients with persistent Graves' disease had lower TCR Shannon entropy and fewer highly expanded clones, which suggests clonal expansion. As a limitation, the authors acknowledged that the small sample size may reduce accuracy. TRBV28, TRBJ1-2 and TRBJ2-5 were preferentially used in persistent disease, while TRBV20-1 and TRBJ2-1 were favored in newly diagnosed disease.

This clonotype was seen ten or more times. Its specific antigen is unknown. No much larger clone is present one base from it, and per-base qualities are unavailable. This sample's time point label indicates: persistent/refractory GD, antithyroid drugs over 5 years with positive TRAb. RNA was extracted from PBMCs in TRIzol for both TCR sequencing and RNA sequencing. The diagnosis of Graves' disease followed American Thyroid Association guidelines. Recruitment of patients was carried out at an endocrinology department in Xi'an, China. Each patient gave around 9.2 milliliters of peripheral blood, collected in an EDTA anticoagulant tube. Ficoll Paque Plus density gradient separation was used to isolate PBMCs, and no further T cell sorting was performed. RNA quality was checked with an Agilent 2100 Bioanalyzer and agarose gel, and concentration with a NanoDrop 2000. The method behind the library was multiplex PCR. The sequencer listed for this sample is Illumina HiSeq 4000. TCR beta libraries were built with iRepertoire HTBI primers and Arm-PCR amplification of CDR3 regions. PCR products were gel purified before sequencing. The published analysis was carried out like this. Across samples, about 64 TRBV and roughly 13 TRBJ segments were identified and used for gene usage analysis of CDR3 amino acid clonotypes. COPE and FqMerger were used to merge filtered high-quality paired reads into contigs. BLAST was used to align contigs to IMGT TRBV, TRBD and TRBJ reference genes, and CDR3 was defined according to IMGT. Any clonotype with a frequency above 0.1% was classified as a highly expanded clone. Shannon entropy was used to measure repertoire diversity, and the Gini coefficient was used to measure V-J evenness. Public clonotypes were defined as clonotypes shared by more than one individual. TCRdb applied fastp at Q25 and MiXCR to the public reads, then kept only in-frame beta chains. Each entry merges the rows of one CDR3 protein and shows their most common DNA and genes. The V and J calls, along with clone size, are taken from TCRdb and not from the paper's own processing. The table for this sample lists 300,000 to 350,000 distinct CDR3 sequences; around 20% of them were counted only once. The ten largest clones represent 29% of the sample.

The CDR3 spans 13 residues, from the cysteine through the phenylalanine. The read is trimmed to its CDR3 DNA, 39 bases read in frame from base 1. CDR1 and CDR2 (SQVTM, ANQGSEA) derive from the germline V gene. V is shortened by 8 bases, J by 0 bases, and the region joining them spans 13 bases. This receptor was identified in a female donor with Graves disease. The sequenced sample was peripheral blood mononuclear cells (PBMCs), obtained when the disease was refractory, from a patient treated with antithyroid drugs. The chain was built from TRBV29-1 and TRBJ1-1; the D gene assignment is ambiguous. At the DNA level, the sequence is TGCAGCTCTGGAGGGAGAATGAACACTGAAGCTTTCTTT. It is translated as CSSGGRMNTEAFF. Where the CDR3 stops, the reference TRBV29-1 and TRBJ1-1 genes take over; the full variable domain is SAVISQKPSRDICQRGTSLTIQCQVDSQVTMMFWYRQQPGQSLTLIATANQGSEATYESGFVIDKFPISRPNLTFSTLTVSNMSPEDSSIYLCSSGGRMNTEAFFGQGTRLTVV.